This entry concerns a single T cell receptor (beta chain). Its antigen remains unknown. Germline V gene sequence: CDR1 SGHRS, CDR2 YFSETQ. Trimming took 4 bases from V and 0 from J; bases not matched to a gene: 8. This CDR3 is built from 17 residues. This record belongs to a study of cytomegalovirus exposure and HLA in healthy donors. Produced via immunoSEQ multiplex PCR; TCRdb's table is partial and in-frame only. The sample carries approximately 270,000 clones, 90% recorded once. Whole-study findings and limits: Some public TCRs appeared in many individuals, while most sequences were rare. The listing of 160 or so TCR beta chains classed them as cytomegalovirus-associated. The tendency of first-cohort TCR clusters to co-occur in the 100 to 150 validation repertoires emerged from a later analysis.

The V and J genes are TRBV5-1 and TRBJ2-2; 8 bases are shared with TRBD2. This receptor was obtained from a woman aged 18-29 years in good health and CMV-seronegative. Sequencing was performed on PBMCs. The CDR3 DNA sequence: TGCGCCAGCAGCCCCCACCCCGGGAGGGCGAACACCGGGGAGCTGTTTTTT. This gives the protein CASSPHPGRANTGELFF.